Below are 4 T cell receptor beta chains sequenced from a single sample in a study of cytomegalovirus exposure and HLA in healthy donors. Researchers ran the PCR with 60 Vbeta and 13 Jbeta primers. Libraries were prepared by immunoSEQ multiplex PCR; TCRdb keeps only in-frame clonotypes and omits some of them. The sample has 110,000 or so clones, around 80% seen once; the top ten hold roughly 2.7%. The sequencing sample was made of PBMCs. The receptors here all came from a female donor in good health and CMV-seronegative.

The J gene is TRBJ1-1, the V gene TRBV7-2; TRBD1 aligns across 9 bases. This CDR3 is 16 amino acids long. Germline trimming cut 5 bases from V and 0 bases from J; bases unmatched to any gene: 7. Germline loops: CDR1 SGHTA, CDR2 FQGNSA. As DNA, the CDR3 is TGTGCCAGCAGCCTTACAGGGGGCGGGATGAACACTGAAGCTTTCTTT. Protein: CASSLTGGGMNTEAFF.

This clone was recorded a few times. J is TRBJ1-1 and V is TRBV5-1; 8 bases align to TRBD1. The CDR3 runs to 15 residues. The germline gives CDR1 SGHRS, CDR2 YFSETQ. V lost 0 bases, J lost 1 base, and 2 bases stayed unmatched. CDR3 DNA: TGCGCCAGCAGCTTGGCAGGACAGGGGAACACTGAAGCTTTCTTT. Its protein product is CASSLAGQGNTEAFF.

The V call is TRBV18, the J call TRBJ2-7; D ambiguous. Deletions cut 5 bases from V and 2 bases from J, with 4 bases between. Germline CDR1 KGHSH, CDR2 LQKENI. This CDR3 has 11 residues. The CDR3 protein is CASSSTYEQYF. DNA of the CDR3: TGTGCCAGCTCATCTACCTACGAGCAGTACTTC.

This clone was recorded only once. The V gene is TRBV30, the J gene TRBJ2-5; no clear D gene. The J call is in doubt because the DNA end fits TRBJ2-7 better. Per the germline V gene, CDR1 is GTSNPN and CDR2 is SVGIG (reference sequence). The CDR3 extends over 12 amino acids. CDR3 nucleotides: TGTGCCTGGAGTCCAGGTGGCAACGAGCAGTACTTC. Protein product: CAWSPGGNEQYF.